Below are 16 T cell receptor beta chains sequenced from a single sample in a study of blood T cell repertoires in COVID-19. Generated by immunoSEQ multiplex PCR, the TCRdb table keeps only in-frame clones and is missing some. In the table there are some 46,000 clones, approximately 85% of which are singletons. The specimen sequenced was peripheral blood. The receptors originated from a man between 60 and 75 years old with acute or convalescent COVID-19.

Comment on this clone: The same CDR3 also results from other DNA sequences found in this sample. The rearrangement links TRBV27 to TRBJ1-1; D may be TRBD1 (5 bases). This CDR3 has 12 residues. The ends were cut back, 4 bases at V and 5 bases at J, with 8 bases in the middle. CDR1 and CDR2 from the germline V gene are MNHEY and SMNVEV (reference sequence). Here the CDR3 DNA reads TGTGCCAGCAGTTATGGGGGGACTGAAGCTTTCTTT. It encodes CASSYGGTEAFF.

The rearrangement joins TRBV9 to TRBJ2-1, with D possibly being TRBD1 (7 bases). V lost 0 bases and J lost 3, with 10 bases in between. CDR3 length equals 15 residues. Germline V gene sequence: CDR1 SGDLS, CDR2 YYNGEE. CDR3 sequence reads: CASSVGGDSYNEQFF. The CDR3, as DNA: TGTGCCAGCAGCGTAGGGGGGGACAGCTACAATGAGCAGTTCTTC.

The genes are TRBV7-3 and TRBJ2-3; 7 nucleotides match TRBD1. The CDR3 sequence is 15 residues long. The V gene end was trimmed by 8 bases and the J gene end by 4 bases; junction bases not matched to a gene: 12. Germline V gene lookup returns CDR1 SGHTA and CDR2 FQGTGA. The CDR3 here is CASGRTGSTSDTQYF. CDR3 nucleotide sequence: TGTGCCAGCGGACGGACAGGTTCGACGTCAGATACGCAGTATTTT.

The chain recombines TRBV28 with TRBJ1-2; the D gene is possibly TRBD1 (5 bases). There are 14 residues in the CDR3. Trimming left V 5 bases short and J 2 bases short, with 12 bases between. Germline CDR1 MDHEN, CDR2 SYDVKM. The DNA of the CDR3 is TGTGCCAGCAGTCCCGGCGGGGGGAACTATGGCTACACCTTC. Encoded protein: CASSPGGGNYGYTF.

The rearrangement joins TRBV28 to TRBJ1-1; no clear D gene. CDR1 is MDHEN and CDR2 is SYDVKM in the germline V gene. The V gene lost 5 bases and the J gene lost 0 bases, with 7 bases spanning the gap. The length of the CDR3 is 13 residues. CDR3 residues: CASSTLLNTEAFF. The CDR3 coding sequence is TGTGCCAGCAGTACCCTACTGAACACTGAAGCTTTCTTT.

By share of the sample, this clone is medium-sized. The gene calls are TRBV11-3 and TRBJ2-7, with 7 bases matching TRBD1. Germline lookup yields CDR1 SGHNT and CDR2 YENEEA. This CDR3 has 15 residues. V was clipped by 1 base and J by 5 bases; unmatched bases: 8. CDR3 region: CASSLAQTGVHEQYF. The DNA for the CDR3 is TGTGCCAGCAGCTTAGCCCAAACAGGGGTCCACGAGCAGTACTTC. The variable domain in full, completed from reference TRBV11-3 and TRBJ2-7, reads EAGVVQSPRYKIIEKKQPVAFWCNPISGHNTLYWYLQNLGQGPELLIRYENEEAVDDSQLPKDRFSAERLKGVDSTLKIQPAELGDSAVYLCASSLAQTGVHEQYFGPGTRLTVT.

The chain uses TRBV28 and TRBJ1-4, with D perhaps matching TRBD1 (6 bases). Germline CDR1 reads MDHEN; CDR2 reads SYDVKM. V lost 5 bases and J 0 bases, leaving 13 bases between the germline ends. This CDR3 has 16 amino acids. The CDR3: CASSGSGASTNEKLFF. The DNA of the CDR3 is TGTGCCAGCAGTGGGTCAGGGGCCTCAACTAATGAAAAACTGTTTTTT.

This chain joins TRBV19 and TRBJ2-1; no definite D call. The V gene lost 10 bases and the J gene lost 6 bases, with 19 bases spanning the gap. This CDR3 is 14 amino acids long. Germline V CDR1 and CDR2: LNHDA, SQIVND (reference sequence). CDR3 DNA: TGTGCCACCTTATCTAGTAACGAGTTCAATGAGCAGTTCTTC. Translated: CATLSSNEFNEQFF.

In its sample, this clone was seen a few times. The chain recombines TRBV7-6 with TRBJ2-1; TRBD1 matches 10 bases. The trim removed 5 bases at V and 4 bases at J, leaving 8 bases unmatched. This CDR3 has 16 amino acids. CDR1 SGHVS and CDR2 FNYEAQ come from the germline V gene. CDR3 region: CASSARDRGLYNEQFF. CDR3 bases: TGTGCCAGCAGCGCCAGGGACAGGGGCTTGTACAATGAGCAGTTCTTC. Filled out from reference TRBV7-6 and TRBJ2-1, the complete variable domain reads GAGVSQSPRYKVTKRGQDVALRCDPISGHVSLYWYRQALGQGPEFLTYFNYEAQQDKSGLPNDRFSAERPEGSISTLTIQRTEQRDSAMYRCASSARDRGLYNEQFFGPGTRLTVL.

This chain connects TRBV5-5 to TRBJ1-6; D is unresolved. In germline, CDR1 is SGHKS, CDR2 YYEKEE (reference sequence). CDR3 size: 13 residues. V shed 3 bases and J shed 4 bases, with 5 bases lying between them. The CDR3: CASSSNYNSPLHF. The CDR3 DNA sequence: TGTGCCAGCAGCTCAAATTATAATTCACCCCTCCACTTT.

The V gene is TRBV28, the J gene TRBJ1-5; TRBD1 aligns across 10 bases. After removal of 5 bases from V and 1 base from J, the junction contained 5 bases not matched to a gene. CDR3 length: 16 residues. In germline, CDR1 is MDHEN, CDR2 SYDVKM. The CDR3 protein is CASSLPGQGSNQPQHF. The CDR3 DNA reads TGTGCCAGCAGTCTTCCGGGACAGGGGAGCAATCAGCCCCAGCATTTT.

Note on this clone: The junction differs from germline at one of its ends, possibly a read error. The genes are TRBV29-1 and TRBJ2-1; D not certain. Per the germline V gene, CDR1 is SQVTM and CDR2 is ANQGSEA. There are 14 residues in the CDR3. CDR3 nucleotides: TGCAGCGTCGAAGAGACTTTCCTCTACAATGAGCAGTTCTTC. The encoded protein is CSVEETFLYNEQFF.

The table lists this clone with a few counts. CDR3 residues: CASSPGQGRNSPLHF. In DNA, the CDR3 is TGCGCCAGCAGCCCCGGACAGGGGAGGAATTCACCCCTCCACTTT. J is TRBJ1-6 and V is TRBV4-1, with TRBD1 identical over 9 bases. Looked up from germline, CDR1 is MGHRA and CDR2 is YSYEKL. The CDR3 covers 15 residues. The V gene end was trimmed by 4 bases and the J gene end by 7 bases; junction bases not matched to a gene: 5.

The CDR3 DNA follows: TGTGCCACCAGTCCGGGACTAGCGGGAGCTGGTTTCTTC. The encoded protein is CATSPGLAGAGFF. The chain carries TRBV15 and TRBJ2-1, with 14 nucleotides matching TRBD2. The CDR3 runs 13 residues. Per germline, CDR1 LNHNV and CDR2 YYDKDF (reference sequence). Trimming at V came to 6 bases and at J to 16 bases, leaving 8 bases not matched to a gene. The entire variable domain, with the rest obtained from reference TRBV15 and TRBJ2-1, is as follows: DAMVIQNPRYQVTQFGKPVTLSCSQTLNHNVMYWYQQKSSQAPKLLFHYYDKDFNNEADTPDNFQSRRPNTSFCFLDIRSPGLGDTAMYLCATSPGLAGAGFFGPGTRLTVL.

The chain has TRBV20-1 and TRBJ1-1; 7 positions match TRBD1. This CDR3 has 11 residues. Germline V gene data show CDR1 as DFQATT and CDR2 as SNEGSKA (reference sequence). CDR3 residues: CCGQENTEAFF. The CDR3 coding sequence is TGCTGTGGACAGGAGAACACTGAAGCTTTCTTT.

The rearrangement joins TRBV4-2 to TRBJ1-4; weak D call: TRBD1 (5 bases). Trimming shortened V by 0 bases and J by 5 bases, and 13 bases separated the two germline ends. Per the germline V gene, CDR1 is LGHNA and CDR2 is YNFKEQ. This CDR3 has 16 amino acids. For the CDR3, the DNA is TGTGCCAGCAGCCAAGAAATCCAGGGTCGGAATGAAAAACTGTTTTTT. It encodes CASSQEIQGRNEKLFF.